The 6 T cell receptor beta chains listed next were all sequenced from one sample in a study of beta chain features in type 1 diabetes. Points from the study as a whole: Shortening of TCRB CDR3s, moderate but significant, appeared in all four CD4+ subsets of Type 1 diabetes patients.

These receptors lack a known antigen. The whole isolated RNA underwent reverse transcription, so sequencing captured expressed TCRB transcripts. Libraries were prepared by immunoSEQ multiplex PCR; TCRdb keeps only in-frame clonotypes and omits some of them. The repertoire has 630,000 or so clones, over 12% of them found once; the top ten carry approximately 0.043%. Input material: naive CD4+ T cells from blood. The receptor source for this set is a man younger than 35 with type 1 diabetes.

This clone was counted between two and nine times. This sample includes further DNA sequences coding for the same CDR3. This chain uses TRBV30 with TRBJ2-5; D uncertain. The DNA end is more similar to TRBJ2-7, so the J call may be wrong. The CDR3 is 11 residues long. Germline V lookup: CDR1 GTSNPN, CDR2 SVGIG (reference sequence). CDR3 amino acids: CAWSVSYEQYF. The CDR3 region has the DNA TGTGCCTGGAGTGTGAGTTACGAGCAGTACTTC.

This clone was observed a few times. The genes are TRBV5-4 and TRBJ1-1, with 10 bases fitting TRBD1. The germline gives CDR1 SGHNT, CDR2 YYREEE (reference sequence). After removal of 5 bases from V and 4 bases from J, the junction contained 8 bases not matched to a gene. The CDR3 is 15 residues long. The CDR3 DNA follows: TGTGCCAGCAGTAAACGACAGGGGGCAATCACTGAAGCTTTCTTT. It codes for CASSKRQGAITEAFF.

This clone has a handful of counts. This chain links TRBV9 with TRBJ1-1; D uncertain. This CDR3 comprises 15 residues. V lost 0 bases and J 5 bases, leaving 14 bases between the germline ends. Per the germline V gene, CDR1 is SGDLS and CDR2 is YYNGEE. CDR3 sequence: CASSVVEAPRTEAFF. Here the CDR3 DNA reads TGTGCCAGCAGCGTAGTGGAGGCCCCAAGGACTGAAGCTTTCTTT.

The rearrangement uses TRBV30 and TRBJ2-5, with unresolved D. CDR1 is GTSNPN and CDR2 is SVGIG in the germline V gene (reference sequence). Between the trimmed V and J ends, which lost 5 bases and 3 bases, there was a span of 7 bases. This CDR3 has 11 amino acids. CDR3 bases: TGTGCCTGGGCCCAAAAAGAGACCCAGTACTTC. Translation: CAWAQKETQYF.

The chain is built from TRBV29-1 and TRBJ2-2; TRBD2 is a possible D gene (5 bases). Per the germline V gene, CDR1 is SQVTM and CDR2 is ANQGSEA. Trimming shortened V by 2 bases and J by 5 bases, and 9 bases separated the two germline ends. The CDR3 runs to 13 residues. The chain's CDR3 is CSVEPSGTGELFF. For the CDR3, the DNA is TGCAGCGTTGAACCGTCGGGAACCGGGGAGCTGTTTTTT.

A few counts support this clone. V usage is TRBV18 and J usage is TRBJ1-1; 7 bases align to TRBD1. The CDR3 loop spans 13 amino acids. The germline V gene encodes CDR1 KGHSH and CDR2 LQKENI. J lost 4 bases, V lost 4 bases, and 3 bases had no gene match. This chain's CDR3 is CASSQSGGTEAFF. CDR3 coding DNA: TGTGCCAGCTCACAGTCAGGGGGCACTGAAGCTTTCTTT.